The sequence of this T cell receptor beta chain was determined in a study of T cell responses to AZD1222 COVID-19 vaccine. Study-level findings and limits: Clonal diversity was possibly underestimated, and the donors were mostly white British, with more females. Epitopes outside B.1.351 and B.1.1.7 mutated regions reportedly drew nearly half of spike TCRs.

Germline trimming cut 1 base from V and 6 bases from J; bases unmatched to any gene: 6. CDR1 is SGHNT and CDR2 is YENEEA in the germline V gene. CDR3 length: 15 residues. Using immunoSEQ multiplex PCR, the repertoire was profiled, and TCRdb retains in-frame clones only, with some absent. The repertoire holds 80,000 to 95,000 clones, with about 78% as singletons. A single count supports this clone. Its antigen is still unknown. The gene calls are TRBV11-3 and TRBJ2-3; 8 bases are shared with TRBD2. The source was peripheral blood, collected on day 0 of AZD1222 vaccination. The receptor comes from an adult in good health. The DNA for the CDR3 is TGTGCCAGCAGCTTAGTTGCGGGAGGCGCTGATACGCAGTATTTT. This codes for CASSLVAGGADTQYF.